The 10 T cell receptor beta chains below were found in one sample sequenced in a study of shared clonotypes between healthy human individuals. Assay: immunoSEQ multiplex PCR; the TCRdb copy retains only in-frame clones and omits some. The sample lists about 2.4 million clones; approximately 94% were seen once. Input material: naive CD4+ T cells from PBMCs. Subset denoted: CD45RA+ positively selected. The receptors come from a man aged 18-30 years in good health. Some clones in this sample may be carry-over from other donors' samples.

The CDR3 DNA reads as TGTGCCAGCAGTCCATCGACAGGGTACCCCTACGAGCAGTACTTC. It specifies CASSPSTGYPYEQYF. The chain carries TRBV27 and TRBJ2-7; 7 nucleotides align to TRBD1. From germline, CDR1 is MNHEY and CDR2 SMNVEV (reference sequence). The CDR3 is 15 residues long. Trimming took 5 bases from V and 2 from J; bases not matched to a gene: 9.

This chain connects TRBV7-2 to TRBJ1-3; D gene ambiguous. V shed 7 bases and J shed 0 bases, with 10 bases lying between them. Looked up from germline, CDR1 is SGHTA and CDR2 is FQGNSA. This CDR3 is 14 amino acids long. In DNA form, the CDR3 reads TGTGCCAGCACCGAGGGTAACTCTGGAAACACCATATATTTT. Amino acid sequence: CASTEGNSGNTIYF.

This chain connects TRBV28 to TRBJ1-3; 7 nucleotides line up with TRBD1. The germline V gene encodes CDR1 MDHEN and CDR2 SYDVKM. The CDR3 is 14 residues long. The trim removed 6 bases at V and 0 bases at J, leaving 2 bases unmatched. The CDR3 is CASSNRGSGNTIYF. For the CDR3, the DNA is TGTGCCAGCAGCAACAGGGGCTCTGGAAACACCATATATTTT. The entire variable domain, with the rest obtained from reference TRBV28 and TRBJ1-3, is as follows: DVKVTQSSRYLVKRTGEKVFLECVQDMDHENMFWYRQDPGLGLRLIYFSYDVKMKEKGDIPEGYSVSREKKERFSLILESASTNQTSMYLCASSNRGSGNTIYFGEGSWLTVV.

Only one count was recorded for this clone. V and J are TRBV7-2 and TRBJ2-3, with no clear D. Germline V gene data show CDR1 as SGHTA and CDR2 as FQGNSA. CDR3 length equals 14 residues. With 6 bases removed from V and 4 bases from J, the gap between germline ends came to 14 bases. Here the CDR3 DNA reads TGTGCCAGCAGAGACTCGAAGGCAGCAGATACGCAGTATTTT. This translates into CASRDSKAADTQYF.

CDR3 residues: CASSPRDQGETQYF. The CDR3, as DNA: TGTGCCAGCAGCCCCCGGGACCAGGGGGAGACCCAGTACTTC. The rearrangement joins TRBV11-3 to TRBJ2-5; D perhaps matches TRBD1 (6 bases). CDR3 length: 14 residues. V lost 5 bases and J lost 5, with 15 bases in between. Per germline, CDR1 SGHNT and CDR2 YENEEA.

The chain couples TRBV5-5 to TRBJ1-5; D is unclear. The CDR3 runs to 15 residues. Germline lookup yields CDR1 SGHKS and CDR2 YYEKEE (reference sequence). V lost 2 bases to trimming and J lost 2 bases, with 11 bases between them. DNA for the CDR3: TGTGCCAGCAGCTTCTCGGGGTACGGCAATCAGCCCCAGCATTTT. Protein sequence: CASSFSGYGNQPQHF.

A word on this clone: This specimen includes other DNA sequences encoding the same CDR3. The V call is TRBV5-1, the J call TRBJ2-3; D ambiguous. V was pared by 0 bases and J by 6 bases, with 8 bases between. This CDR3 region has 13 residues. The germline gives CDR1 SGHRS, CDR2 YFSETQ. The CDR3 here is CASSLVPADTQYF. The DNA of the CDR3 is TGCGCCAGCAGCTTGGTCCCCGCGGATACGCAGTATTTT.

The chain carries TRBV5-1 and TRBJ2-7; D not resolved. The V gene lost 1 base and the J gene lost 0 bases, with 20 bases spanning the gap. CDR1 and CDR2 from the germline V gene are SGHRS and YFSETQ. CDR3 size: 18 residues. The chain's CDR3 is CASSLYSLRGSNSYEQYF. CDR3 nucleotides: TGCGCCAGCAGCTTGTATTCGTTAAGAGGTAGCAACTCCTACGAGCAGTACTTC.

In DNA, the CDR3 is TGTGCCAGTAGTATAGATCTAAGACGAATCGGGTCCTACGAGCAGTACTTC. Its translation: CASSIDLRRIGSYEQYF. The chain is built from TRBV19 and TRBJ2-7; D not resolved. Germline CDR1 reads LNHDA; CDR2 reads SQIVND (reference sequence). This CDR3 spans 17 amino acids. V lost 0 bases and J lost 1, with 16 bases in between.

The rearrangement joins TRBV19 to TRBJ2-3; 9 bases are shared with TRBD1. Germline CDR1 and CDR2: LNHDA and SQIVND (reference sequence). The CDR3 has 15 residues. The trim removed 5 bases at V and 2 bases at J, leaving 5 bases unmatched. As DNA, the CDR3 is TGTGCCAGTAGTCCGGGACAGGGATACACAGATACGCAGTATTTT. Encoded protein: CASSPGQGYTDTQYF. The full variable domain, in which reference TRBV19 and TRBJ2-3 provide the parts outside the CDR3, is DGGITQSPKYLFRKEGQNVTLSCEQNLNHDAMYWYRQDPGQGLRLIYYSQIVNDFQKGDIAEGYSVSREKKESFPLTVTSAQKNPTAFYLCASSPGQGYTDTQYFGPGTRLTVL.